The next 18 T cell receptor beta chains were all read from a single sample in a study of OX40 agonist ivuxolimab in advanced cancers. Using immunoSEQ multiplex PCR, the repertoire was profiled, and TCRdb retains in-frame clones only, with some absent. Of about 53,000 clones in the sample, 80% to 85% are singletons; the top ten hold around 4.6%. The input for sequencing was CD4+ or CD8+ T cells sorted from blood, taken in a trial of the OX40 agonist ivuxolimab. These receptors were taken from an adult with an advanced solid tumor such as melanoma, head and neck, liver or kidney cancer.

This clone was seen a single time. The chain is built from TRBV7-9 and TRBJ1-4; TRBD1 agrees at 8 bases. Trimming cost V 5 bases and J 3 bases; bases outside gene matches: 2. There are 14 residues in the CDR3. Looked up from germline, CDR1 is SEHNR and CDR2 is FQNEAQ (reference sequence). Written as DNA, the CDR3 is TGTGCCAGCAGCAAACAGGGGGCTAATGAAAAACTGTTTTTT. Protein product: CASSKQGANEKLFF.

The chain combines TRBV30 with TRBJ1-6; no clear D. Germline V gene sequence: CDR1 GTSNPN, CDR2 SVGIG (reference sequence). The CDR3 runs to 15 residues. Trimming took off 0 bases at V and 10 bases at J, with 16 bases between the two ends. The CDR3 DNA follows: TGTGCCTGGAGTGTACCCAGCCCTCCGGGGTCACCCCTCCACTTT. Its translation is CAWSVPSPPGSPLHF.

This clone came up a few times. The V call is TRBV4-1, the J call TRBJ2-5; D may correspond to TRBD1 or TRBD2 (5 bases each). This CDR3 region has 16 residues. CDR1 MGHRA and CDR2 YSYEKL come from the germline V gene. The germline V and J ends were trimmed by 0 bases and 2 bases, with 13 bases remaining between them. As DNA, the CDR3 is TGCGCCAGCAGCCAAGATAGAGGGGCAGGTCAAGAGACCCAGTACTTC. Protein: CASSQDRGAGQETQYF.

This chain joins TRBV9 and TRBJ2-1, with 13 positions matching TRBD2. Germline-derived CDR1 and CDR2 are SGDLS and YYNGEE. CDR3 size: 15 residues. V gave up 3 bases and J gave up 12 bases; unmatched junction bases: 9. CDR3 region: CASSARTSGRFGQFF. CDR3 in DNA: TGTGCCAGCAGCGCCCGGACTAGCGGGAGATTTGGGCAGTTCTTC.

This clone was seen a handful of times. The chain couples TRBV27 to TRBJ1-4; D perhaps matches TRBD1 (6 bases). The CDR3 has 14 amino acids. CDR1 MNHEY and CDR2 SMNVEV come from the germline V gene (reference sequence). Trimming left V 5 bases short and J 4 bases short, with 11 bases between. The CDR3 here is CASSPDSNNEKLFF. The CDR3 bases are TGTGCCAGCAGTCCGGACAGCAATAATGAAAAACTGTTTTTT. The full variable domain, rest sourced from reference TRBV27 and TRBJ1-4, is EAQVTQNPRYLITVTGKKLTVTCSQNMNHEYMSWYRQDPGLGLRQIYYSMNVEVTDKGDVPEGYKVSRKEKRNFPLILESPSPNQTSLYFCASSPDSNNEKLFFGSGTQLSVL.

The chain combines TRBV28 with TRBJ1-5, with D perhaps TRBD1 (5 bases). CDR3 size: 15 residues. Between the trimmed V and J ends, which lost 2 bases and 2 bases, there was a span of 10 bases. Germline values: CDR1 MDHEN, CDR2 SYDVKM. CDR3 amino acids: CASSLVGGGNQPQHF. The CDR3 DNA reads TGTGCCAGCAGTTTAGTGGGGGGGGGCAATCAGCCCCAGCATTTT.

This chain joins TRBV5-1 and TRBJ1-3; 9 nucleotides line up with TRBD1. V dropped 4 bases and J dropped 0; count of bases not matched to a gene: 5. This CDR3 has 16 amino acids. Germline V lookup: CDR1 SGHRS, CDR2 YFSETQ. CDR3: CASSATGGSSGNTIYF. The CDR3, as DNA: TGCGCCAGCAGCGCTACAGGGGGCTCCTCTGGAAACACCATATATTTT.

The rearrangement joins TRBV27 to TRBJ1-2; 9 bases are a match to TRBD1. The V segment lost 5 bases and the J segment 2 bases; nucleotides outside the gene matches: 6. This CDR3 has 15 amino acids. Germline CDR1 MNHEY, CDR2 SMNVEV (reference sequence). DNA of the CDR3: TGTGCCAGCAGTACCGGGACAGGGACCAACTATGGCTACACCTTC. This sequence encodes CASSTGTGTNYGYTF.

The chain is built from TRBV4-3 and TRBJ2-1; TRBD2 agrees at 13 bases. V was pared by 2 bases and J by 0 bases, with 13 bases of the junction left unmatched. Germline V gene lookup returns CDR1 LGHNA and CDR2 YSLEER. CDR3 size: 21 residues. The CDR3 bases are TGCGCCAGCAGCCAATTCCCTTTTGGACTAGCGGGAGTTAGCTCCTACAATGAGCAGTTCTTC. Translating gives CASSQFPFGLAGVSSYNEQFF.

The V gene is TRBV29-1, the J gene TRBJ1-2; 9 nucleotides agree with TRBD1. The V segment lost 8 bases and the J segment 4 bases; nucleotides outside the gene matches: 11. Germline V lookup: CDR1 SQVTM, CDR2 ANQGSEA. The CDR3 is 14 residues long. CDR3 region: CSFARDREIYGYTF. CDR3 sequence (DNA): TGCAGCTTTGCTAGGGACAGGGAGATCTATGGCTACACCTTC.

This clone was seen a handful of times. CDR3 sequence reads: CASSFESVTGELFF. Written as DNA, the CDR3 is TGCGCCAGCAGCTTTGAAAGTGTCACCGGGGAGCTGTTTTTT. V is TRBV5-1 and J is TRBJ2-2; D unclear. CDR1 is SGHRS and CDR2 is YFSETQ in the germline V gene. CDR3 length equals 14 residues. V was trimmed by 2 bases and J by 4 bases, leaving 9 bases between them.

The chain couples TRBV15 to TRBJ2-1, with D perhaps matching TRBD2 (5 bases). The germline gives CDR1 LNHNV, CDR2 YYDKDF (reference sequence). V gave up 2 bases and J gave up 6 bases, with 17 bases separating them. This CDR3 comprises 16 residues. CDR3 sequence reads: CATSRSLASIRNEQFF. The CDR3 DNA reads TGTGCCACCAGCAGAAGTCTAGCTTCAATCCGCAATGAGCAGTTCTTC.

The chain carries TRBV10-3 and TRBJ2-1; the match to TRBD2 covers 11 bases. The CDR3 length is 15 residues. In germline, CDR1 is ENHRY, CDR2 SYGVKD. The trim removed 8 bases at V and 6 bases at J, leaving 9 bases unmatched. The CDR3 is CAIGTLAGVGNEQFF. The DNA of the CDR3 is TGTGCCATCGGCACACTAGCGGGAGTGGGCAATGAGCAGTTCTTC.

The chain uses TRBV5-1 and TRBJ1-3; D uncertain. The CDR3 is 16 amino acids. Trimming stripped 4 bases from V and 2 bases from J, with 16 bases between. From germline, CDR1 is SGHRS and CDR2 YFSETQ. The CDR3 sequence is CASSPSGDTTGNTIYF. The CDR3 bases are TGCGCCAGCAGCCCTTCAGGAGATACTACTGGAAACACCATATATTTT.

The V call is TRBV7-8, the J call TRBJ2-3; D possibly corresponds to TRBD2 (6 bases). There are 17 residues in the CDR3. Per the germline V gene, CDR1 is SGHVS and CDR2 is FQNEAQ. V lost 0 bases, J lost 1 base, and 14 bases lay in between. Here the CDR3 reads CASSLAFGSYGTDTQYF. CDR3 nucleotide sequence: TGTGCCAGCAGCTTAGCGTTCGGGAGTTACGGCACAGATACGCAGTATTTT.

This chain uses TRBV27 with TRBJ2-7, with 9 bases matching TRBD1. This CDR3 has 15 amino acids. The ends lost 3 bases at V and 7 bases at J; junction bases unmatched: 10. CDR1 is MNHEY, CDR2 SMNVEV, per germline (reference sequence). The DNA for the CDR3 is TGTGCCAGCAGTTTGTCCGGGACAGGGAGAGGTGAGCAGTACTTC. Its translation is CASSLSGTGRGEQYF.

The chain carries TRBV15 and TRBJ2-5; D gene ambiguous. The CDR3 length is 15 residues. Trimming removed 7 bases at V and 5 bases at J, with 20 bases between. Germline loops: CDR1 LNHNV, CDR2 YYDKDF (reference sequence). CDR3 bases: TGTGCCACCACTCCCAGTTTTATTCTTGGGGAGACCCAGTACTTC. It yields the protein CATTPSFILGETQYF. The full variable domain, in which reference TRBV15 and TRBJ2-5 provide the parts outside the CDR3, is DAMVIQNPRYQVTQFGKPVTLSCSQTLNHNVMYWYQQKSSQAPKLLFHYYDKDFNNEADTPDNFQSRRPNTSFCFLDIRSPGLGDTAMYLCATTPSFILGETQYFGPGTRLLVL.

The chain joins TRBV5-6 to TRBJ2-3; D may be TRBD2 (5 bases). Trimming took 4 bases from V and 2 from J, leaving 17 bases between them. Germline lookup yields CDR1 SGHDT and CDR2 YYEEEE. The CDR3 is made up of 16 amino acids. CDR3 nucleotide sequence: TGTGCCAGCAGCGGCGGGCCAGTAACCGTCACAGATACGCAGTATTTT. Encoded protein: CASSGGPVTVTDTQYF.